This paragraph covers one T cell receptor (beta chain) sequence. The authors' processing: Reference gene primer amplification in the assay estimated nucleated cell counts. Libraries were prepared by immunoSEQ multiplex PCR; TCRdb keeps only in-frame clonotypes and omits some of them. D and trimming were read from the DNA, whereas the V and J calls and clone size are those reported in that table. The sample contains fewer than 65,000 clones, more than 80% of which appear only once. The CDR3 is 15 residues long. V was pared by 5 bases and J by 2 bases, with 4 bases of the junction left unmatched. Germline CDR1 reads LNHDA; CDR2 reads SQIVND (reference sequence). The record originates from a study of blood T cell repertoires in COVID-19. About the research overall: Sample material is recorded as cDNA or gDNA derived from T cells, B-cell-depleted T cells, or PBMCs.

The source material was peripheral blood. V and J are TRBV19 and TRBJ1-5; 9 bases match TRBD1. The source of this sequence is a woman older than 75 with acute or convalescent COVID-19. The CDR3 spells CASSPRTGGNQPQHF. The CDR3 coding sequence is TGTGCCAGTAGTCCTAGGACAGGGGGCAATCAGCCCCAGCATTTT.